This T cell receptor (beta chain) was documented in a study of post-analysis software for immune sequencing data. Points from the study as a whole: There were roughly 5 TRBV segments more frequent in patients than controls, and TRBV5-6, TRBV5-1 and TRBV20-1 were among them. Compared against controls, patients with multiple sclerosis displayed significantly lower normalized Chao1 diversity.

The TCR beta cDNA libraries carried unique molecular identifiers. T cells, about 0.95 to 10 million of them, yielded approximately 530,000 cDNA molecules. TCRdb recomputed calls from the PCR reads with MiXCR, one row per CDR3 protein. The sample includes some 160,000 distinct CDR3 sequences, about 34% seen only once; the top ten take 25% to 35%. The CDR3 runs 14 residues. Germline CDR1 and CDR2: DFQATT and SNEGSKA (reference sequence). After removal of 7 bases from V and 3 bases from J, the junction contained 8 bases not matched to a gene. Turning to this clonotype: What it binds is not known.

The TCR sequence derives from a girl aged 5-17 years with multiple sclerosis. The chain uses TRBV20-1 and TRBJ2-1; 8 bases map to TRBD1. The sequences come from blood, collected after autologous hematopoietic stem cell transplantation. CDR3: CSGRQGARYNEQFF. CDR3 sequence (DNA): TGCAGTGGTAGGCAGGGGGCGCGCTACAATGAGCAGTTCTTC.